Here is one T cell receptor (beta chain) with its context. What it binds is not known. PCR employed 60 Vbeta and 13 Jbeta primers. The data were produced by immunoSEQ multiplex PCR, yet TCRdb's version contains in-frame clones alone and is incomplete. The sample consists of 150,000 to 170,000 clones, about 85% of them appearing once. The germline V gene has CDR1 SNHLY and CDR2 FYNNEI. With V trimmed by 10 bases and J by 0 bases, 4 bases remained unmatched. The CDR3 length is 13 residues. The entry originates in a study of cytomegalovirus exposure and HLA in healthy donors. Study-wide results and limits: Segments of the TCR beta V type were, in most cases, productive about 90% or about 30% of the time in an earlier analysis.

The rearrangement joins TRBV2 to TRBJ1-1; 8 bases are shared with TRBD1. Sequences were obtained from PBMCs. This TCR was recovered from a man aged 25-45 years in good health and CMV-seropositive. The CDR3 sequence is CATLGQVNTEAFF. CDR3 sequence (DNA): TGTGCCACCTTGGGACAGGTGAACACTGAAGCTTTCTTT. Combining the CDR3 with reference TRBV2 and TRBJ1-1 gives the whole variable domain EPEVTQTPSHQVTQMGQEVILRCVPISNHLYFYWYRQILGQKVEFLVSFYNNEISEKSEIFDDQFSVERPDGSNFTLKIRSTKLEDSAMYFCATLGQVNTEAFFGQGTRLTVV.